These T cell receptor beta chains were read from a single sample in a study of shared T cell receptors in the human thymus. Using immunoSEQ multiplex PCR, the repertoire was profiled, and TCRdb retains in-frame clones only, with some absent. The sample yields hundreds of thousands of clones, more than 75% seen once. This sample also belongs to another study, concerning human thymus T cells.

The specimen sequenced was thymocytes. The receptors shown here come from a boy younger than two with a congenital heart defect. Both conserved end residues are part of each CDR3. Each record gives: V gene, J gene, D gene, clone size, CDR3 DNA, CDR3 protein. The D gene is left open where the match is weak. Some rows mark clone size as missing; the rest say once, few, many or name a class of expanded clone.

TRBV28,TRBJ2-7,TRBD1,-,TGTGCCAGCAGTTTTTCACCCCCGGACAGGGGGACCTACGAGCAGTACTTC,CASSFSPPDRGTYEQYF
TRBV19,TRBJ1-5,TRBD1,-,TGTGCCAGTAGTCCAGGGAGAGGGACAGGGGGCAATCAGCCCCAGCATTTT,CASSPGRGTGGNQPQHF
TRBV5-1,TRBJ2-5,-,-,TGCGCCAGCAGGGCCCCAGACAGGCCCTCAGCAGAGACCCAGTACTTC,CASRAPDRPSAETQYF
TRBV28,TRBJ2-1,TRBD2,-,TGTGCCAGCAGGCCAGGTGGAAAGCGGGGGGGCAGCTCCTACAATGAGCAGTTCTTC,CASRPGGKRGGSSYNEQFF
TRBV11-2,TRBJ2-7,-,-,TGTGCCAGCAGCTTAGAAGGGGGAGGGCGTAACGAGCAGTACTTC,CASSLEGGGRNEQYF
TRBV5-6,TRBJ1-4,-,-,TGTGCCAGCAGCTTGAGGCAGAGGACTAATGAAAAACTGTTTTTT,CASSLRQRTNEKLFF
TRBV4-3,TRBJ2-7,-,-,TGCGCCAGCAGCCAAGAGGGGTCTAGCGCCTACGAGCAGTACTTC,CASSQEGSSAYEQYF
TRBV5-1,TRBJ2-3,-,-,TGCGCCAGCAGGTCCGGTCTGGAGGATACGCAGTATTTT,CASRSGLEDTQYF
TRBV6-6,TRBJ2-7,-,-,TGTGCCAGCAGTTACTCCGGACAGCCCTACGAGCAGTACTTC,CASSYSGQPYEQYF
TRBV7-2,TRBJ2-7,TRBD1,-,TGTGCCAGCAGCGGTAGCCGGGACAGGGCTTACGAGCAGTACTTC,CASSGSRDRAYEQYF
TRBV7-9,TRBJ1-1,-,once,TGTGCCAGCAGCTCCGATCTGGCAGCTTTCTTT,CASSSDLAAFF
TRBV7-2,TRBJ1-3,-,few,TGTGCCAGCAGCAGGTCTGACAGCCGGACCCCCATATATTTT,CASSRSDSRTPIYF
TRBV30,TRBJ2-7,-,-,TGTGCCTGGAGTGTGGGGGCCAACGAGCAGTACTTC,CAWSVGANEQYF
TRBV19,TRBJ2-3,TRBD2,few,TGTGCCAGTAGTGGATTCGGGGGGGATACGCAGTATTTT,CASSGFGGDTQYF